One sample yielded the 13 T cell receptor beta chains listed below, sequenced in a study of T-cell memory formation after mild COVID-19. TCRdb re-analysed the 5' RACE reads in MiXCR, keeping a single row per CDR3 protein. The sample has about 430,000 distinct CDR3 sequences; less than 25% are singletons. Sequencing was carried out using PBMCs or a T cell subset sorted from them (not recorded which). These receptors originate from an adult woman who had mild COVID-19 (a few samples of this study predate the infection). Cell type and time point are not known.

This clonotype was picked up a small number of times. V is TRBV12-3 or TRBV12-4 and J is TRBJ2-7, with 9 bases fitting TRBD1. The CDR3 spans 14 residues. J gave up 2 bases and V 4 bases, and 3 bases lay outside the gene matches. Here the CDR3 reads CASSWGQGAYEQYF. CDR3 DNA sequence: TGTGCCAGCAGTTGGGGACAGGGTGCCTACGAGCAGTACTTC.

The chain joins TRBV5-1 to TRBJ2-1; TRBD2 aligns across 14 bases. CDR1 and CDR2 from the germline V gene are SGHRS and YFSETQ. Trimming removed 2 bases from V and 1 base from J; junction bases left unmatched: 5. The CDR3 has 18 residues. Here the CDR3 DNA reads TGCGCCAGCAGCTTCACCAGGACTAGCGGGGGGTCCTACAATGAGCAGTTCTTC. It specifies CASSFTRTSGGSYNEQFF.

This clonotype was counted between two and nine times. This sequence joins TRBV7-3 and TRBJ2-3, with 9 bases identical to TRBD1. The CDR3 length is 18 residues. Germline V CDR1 and CDR2: SGHTA, FQGTGA. V dropped 0 bases and J dropped 2; count of bases not matched to a gene: 9. This CDR3 reads CASSLTGQGLAHTDTQYF. CDR3 DNA: TGTGCCAGCAGCTTAACGGGACAGGGACTCGCCCACACAGATACGCAGTATTTT.

This clonotype showed up just a few times. The chain links TRBV11-2 to TRBJ1-1, with TRBD1 identical over 10 bases. The CDR3 sequence is 14 residues long. Germline CDR1 is SGHAT and CDR2 is FQNNGV. The ends lost 5 bases at V and 4 bases at J; junction bases unmatched: 4. The CDR3 sequence is CASSRQGASTEAFF. The DNA for the CDR3 is TGTGCCAGCAGCCGACAGGGGGCGAGCACTGAAGCTTTCTTT.

This clonotype has only a few counts. The chain couples TRBV7-6 to TRBJ2-6; tentatively, D is TRBD2 (5 bases). Germline CDR1 and CDR2: SGHVS and FNYEAQ. V lost 0 bases and J lost 0, with 15 bases in between. The CDR3 is 19 amino acids. The CDR3 DNA follows: TGTGCCAGCAGCTTAGCGGCCGGGATCGCTTACTCTGGGGCCAACGTCCTGACTTTC. Translated, it gives CASSLAAGIAYSGANVLTF.

The chain employs TRBV9 and TRBJ1-4; weak D call: TRBD1 (6 bases). CDR3 length equals 13 residues. V lost 0 bases and J lost 12, with 12 bases in between. CDR1 is SGDLS and CDR2 is YYNGEE in the germline V gene. The CDR3 reads CASSVGRTEELFF. CDR3 coding DNA: TGTGCCAGCAGCGTAGGAAGGACAGAGGAACTGTTTTTT.

This clonotype was found a few times. The rearrangement links TRBV12-3 or TRBV12-4 to TRBJ1-1, with D uncertain. The CDR3 sequence is 13 residues long. The V and J ends lost 4 bases and 6 bases respectively, with 12 bases between them. CDR3 bases: TGTGCCAGCAGTTCGAGAAACGGGGCTGAAGCTTTCTTT. Its translation: CASSSRNGAEAFF.

This clonotype turned up a few times. The rearrangement links TRBV12-3 or TRBV12-4 to TRBJ2-1; maybe TRBD2 (6 bases). V was cut by 3 bases and J by 10 bases, with 10 bases left in between. The CDR3 sequence is 12 residues long. The CDR3 loop is CASSFFGGEQFF. The DNA of the CDR3 is TGTGCCAGCAGTTTCTTTGGAGGGGAGCAGTTCTTC.

This clonotype has just a few counts. The chain links TRBV5-6 to TRBJ2-7; D call uncertain. The V gene lost 4 bases and the J gene lost 3 bases, with 26 bases spanning the gap. This CDR3 region has 18 residues. Germline loops: CDR1 SGHDT, CDR2 YYEEEE. CDR3 coding DNA: TGTGCCAGCAGCGGCGGACGATCGGCAGGCCCTCAATACTACGAGCAGTACTTC. Translation gives CASSGGRSAGPQYYEQYF.

This clonotype showed up just a few times. This chain uses TRBV30 with TRBJ2-7, with 10 bases aligning to TRBD1. The CDR3 contains 15 residues. Germline values: CDR1 GTSNPN, CDR2 SVGIG (reference sequence). J lost 4 bases, V lost 2 bases, and 8 bases had no gene match. CDR3 protein: CAWSFPRTGGYEQYF. CDR3 bases: TGTGCCTGGAGTTTTCCCCGGACAGGGGGTTACGAGCAGTACTTC.

This clonotype was observed a handful of times. J is TRBJ2-3 and V is TRBV5-1, with D perhaps TRBD2 (5 bases). The length of the CDR3 is 14 residues. With 0 bases removed from V and 3 bases from J, the gap between germline ends came to 8 bases. Germline values: CDR1 SGHRS, CDR2 YFSETQ. The DNA for the CDR3 is TGCGCCAGCAGCTTGGCCCGGGATACAGATACGCAGTATTTT. It is translated as CASSLARDTDTQYF.

V and J are TRBV5-5 and TRBJ1-5; a possible D gene is TRBD1 (5 bases). Trimming took 4 bases from V and 4 from J, leaving 12 bases between them. There are 14 residues in the CDR3. Germline CDR1 reads SGHKS; CDR2 reads YYEKEE (reference sequence). CDR3: CASSLLAGNQPQHF. DNA of the CDR3: TGTGCCAGCAGCCTCCTGGCAGGGAATCAGCCCCAGCATTTT.

The chain combines TRBV20-1 with TRBJ1-2; D gene ambiguous. The CDR3 loop spans 9 amino acids. Germline assignment: CDR1 DFQATT and CDR2 SNEGSKA (reference sequence). V was pared by 7 bases and J by 8 bases, with 8 bases between. The CDR3 sequence is CSVPGGYTF. The CDR3 DNA reads TGCAGTGTCCCCGGGGGCTACACCTTC.